Presented here are 7 T cell receptor beta chains from one specimen sequenced in a study of PD-1 blockade in classical Hodgkin lymphoma. Assay: immunoSEQ multiplex PCR; the TCRdb copy retains only in-frame clones and omits some. The sample lists 25,000 to 35,000 clones, 88% occurring once. Time point in this sample: newly diagnosed, previously untreated cHL patient sample. The CD4+ T cells used were purified from thawed PBMCs through magnetic negative selection. Input material: CD4+ T cells from blood. Receptors originate from a human donor with classical Hodgkin lymphoma.

This clone was detected a few times. At the DNA level, this CDR3 is encoded by other sequences in the same sample as well. The chain uses TRBV6-5 and TRBJ1-1; a weak D match, TRBD1 (5 bases). Germline CDR1 is MNHEY and CDR2 is SVGAGI. Trimming took 0 bases from V and 7 from J, leaving 6 bases between them. The CDR3 has 12 amino acids. In nucleotides, the CDR3 is TGTGCCAGCAGTTACTCGGGGCGTGAAGCTTTCTTT. It codes for CASSYSGREAFF.

The chain links TRBV27 to TRBJ2-7; 11 bases map to TRBD1. The V gene's germline CDR1 is MNHEY and CDR2 SMNVEV (reference sequence). Trimming at V came to 6 bases and at J to 9 bases, leaving 10 bases not matched to a gene. The CDR3 loop spans 14 amino acids. The CDR3 reads CASSFRDRGFAQYF. The CDR3 DNA reads TGTGCCAGCAGCTTCCGGGACAGGGGGTTCGCGCAGTACTTC.

The rearrangement links TRBV2 to TRBJ1-6; 9 bases line up with TRBD1. This CDR3 contains 15 residues. V was clipped by 7 bases and J by 9 bases; unmatched bases: 10. Germline V gene lookup returns CDR1 SNHLY and CDR2 FYNNEI. The CDR3 loop reads CASTQRTGEGSPLHF. CDR3 bases: TGTGCCAGCACCCAACGGACAGGGGAGGGTTCACCCCTCCACTTT.

The chain carries TRBV5-6 and TRBJ1-1; D remains unclear. V dropped 1 base and J dropped 0 bases, with 10 bases sitting between them. Germline V gene sequence: CDR1 SGHDT, CDR2 YYEEEE. The CDR3 loop spans 15 amino acids. CDR3 coding DNA: TGTGCCAGCAGCTTGCCCAGCTCCATGAACACTGAAGCTTTCTTT. Translation: CASSLPSSMNTEAFF.

V is TRBV10-3 and J is TRBJ2-7; D possibly corresponds to TRBD1 (6 bases). The ends were cut back, 3 bases at V and 6 bases at J, with 18 bases in the middle. The CDR3 length is 15 residues. Germline CDR1 and CDR2: ENHRY and SYGVKD. The CDR3, as DNA: TGTGCCATCAGTGAAGCGTATACAGGGACCGGCGAGCAGTACTTC. Its protein is CAISEAYTGTGEQYF.

The chain joins TRBV14 to TRBJ2-7, with 10 bases lining up with TRBD2. CDR1 is SGHDN and CDR2 is FVKESK in the germline V gene. CDR3 length: 13 residues. After removal of 2 bases from V and 9 bases from J, the junction contained 4 bases not matched to a gene. This CDR3 reads CASSQLSSGGQYF. CDR3 nucleotide sequence: TGTGCCAGCAGCCAACTGTCTAGCGGGGGGCAGTACTTC. Drawing the rest from reference TRBV14 and TRBJ2-7, the complete variable domain is EAGVTQFPSHSVIEKGQTVTLRCDPISGHDNLYWYRRVMGKEIKFLLHFVKESKQDESGMPNNRFLAERTGGTYSTLKVQPAELEDSGVYFCASSQLSSGGQYFGPGTRLTVT.

This rearrangement joins TRBV25-1 to TRBJ2-1; D not certain. V was pared by 5 bases and J by 4 bases, with 9 bases between. The CDR3 length is 13 residues. The germline V gene has CDR1 MGHDK and CDR2 SYGVNS. DNA of the CDR3: TGTGCCAGCAGTTCTGTAGGATACAATGAGCAGTTCTTC. This sequence encodes CASSSVGYNEQFF. Full variable domain (remainder filled in from reference TRBV25-1 and TRBJ2-1): EADIYQTPRYLVIGTGKKITLECSQTMGHDKMYWYQQDPGMELHLIHYSYGVNSTEKGDLSSESTVSRIRTEHFPLTLESARPSHTSQYLCASSSVGYNEQFFGPGTRLTVL.